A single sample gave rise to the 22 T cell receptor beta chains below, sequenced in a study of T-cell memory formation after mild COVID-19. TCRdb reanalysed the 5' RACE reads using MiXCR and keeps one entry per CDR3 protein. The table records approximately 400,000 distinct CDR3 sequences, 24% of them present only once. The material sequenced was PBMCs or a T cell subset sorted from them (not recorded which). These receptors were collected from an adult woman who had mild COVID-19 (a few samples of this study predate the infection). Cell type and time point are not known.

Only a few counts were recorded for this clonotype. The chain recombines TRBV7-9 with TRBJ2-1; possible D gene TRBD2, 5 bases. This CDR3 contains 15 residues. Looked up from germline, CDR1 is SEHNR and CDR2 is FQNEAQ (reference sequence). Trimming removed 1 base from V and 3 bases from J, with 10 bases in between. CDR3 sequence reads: CASSLGVGDYNEQFF. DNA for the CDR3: TGTGCCAGCAGCTTAGGGGTGGGAGACTACAATGAGCAGTTCTTC.

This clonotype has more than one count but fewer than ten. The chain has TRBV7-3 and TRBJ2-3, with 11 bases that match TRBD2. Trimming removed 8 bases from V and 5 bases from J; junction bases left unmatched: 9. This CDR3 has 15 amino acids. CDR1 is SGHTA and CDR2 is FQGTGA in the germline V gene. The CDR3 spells CASGTLAGVEDTQYF. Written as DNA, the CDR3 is TGTGCCAGCGGGACACTAGCGGGAGTGGAAGATACGCAGTATTTT.

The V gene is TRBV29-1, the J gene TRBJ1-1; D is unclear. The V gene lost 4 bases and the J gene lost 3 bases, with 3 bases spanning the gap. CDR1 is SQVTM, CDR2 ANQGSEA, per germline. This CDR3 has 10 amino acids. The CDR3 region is CSVGYTEAFF. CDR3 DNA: TGCAGCGTTGGATACACTGAAGCTTTCTTT.

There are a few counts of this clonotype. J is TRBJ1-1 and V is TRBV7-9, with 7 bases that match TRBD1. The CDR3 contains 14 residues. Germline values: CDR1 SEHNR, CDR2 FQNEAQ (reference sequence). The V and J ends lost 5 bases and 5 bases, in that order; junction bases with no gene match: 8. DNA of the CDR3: TGTGCCAGCAGCACGAAACAGGGGTCGACTGAAGCTTTCTTT. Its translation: CASSTKQGSTEAFF.

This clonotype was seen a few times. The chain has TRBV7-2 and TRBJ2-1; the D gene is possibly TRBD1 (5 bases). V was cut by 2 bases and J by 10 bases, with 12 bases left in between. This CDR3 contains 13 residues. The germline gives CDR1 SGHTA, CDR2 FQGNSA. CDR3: CASSLWQGREQFF. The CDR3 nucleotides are TGTGCCAGCAGCTTATGGCAGGGTCGGGAGCAGTTCTTC.

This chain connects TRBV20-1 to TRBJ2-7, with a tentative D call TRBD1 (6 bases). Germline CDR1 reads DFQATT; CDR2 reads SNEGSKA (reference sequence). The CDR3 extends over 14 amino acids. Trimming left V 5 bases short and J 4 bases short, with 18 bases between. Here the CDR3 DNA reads TGCAGTGCTGTAAATCCGGACAGAGGATACGAGCAGTACTTC. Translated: CSAVNPDRGYEQYF.

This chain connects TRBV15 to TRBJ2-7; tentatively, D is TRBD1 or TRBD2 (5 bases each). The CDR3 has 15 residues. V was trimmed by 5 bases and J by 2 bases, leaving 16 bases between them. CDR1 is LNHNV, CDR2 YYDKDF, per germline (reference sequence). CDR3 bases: TGTGCCACCAGCGGACCTGGGACCGAAGCCTACGAGCAGTACTTC. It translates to CATSGPGTEAYEQYF.

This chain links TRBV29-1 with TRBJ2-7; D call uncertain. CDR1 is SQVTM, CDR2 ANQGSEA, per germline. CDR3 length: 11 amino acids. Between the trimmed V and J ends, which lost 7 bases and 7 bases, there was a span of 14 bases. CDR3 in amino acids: CSALRLDEQYF. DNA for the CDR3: TGCAGCGCCCTGAGGCTCGATGAGCAGTACTTC.

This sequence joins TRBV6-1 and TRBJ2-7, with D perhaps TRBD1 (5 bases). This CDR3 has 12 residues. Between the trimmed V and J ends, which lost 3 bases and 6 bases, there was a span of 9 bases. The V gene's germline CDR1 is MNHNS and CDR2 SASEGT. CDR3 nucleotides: TGTGCCAGCAGTGACGGGCAGGGCGAGCAGTACTTC. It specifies CASSDGQGEQYF.

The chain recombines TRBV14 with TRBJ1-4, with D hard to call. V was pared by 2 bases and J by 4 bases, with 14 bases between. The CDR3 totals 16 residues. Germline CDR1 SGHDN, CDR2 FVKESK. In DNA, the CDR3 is TGTGCCAGCAGCCAACGCCGGGCCAGGCTTAATGAAAAACTGTTTTTT. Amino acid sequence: CASSQRRARLNEKLFF.

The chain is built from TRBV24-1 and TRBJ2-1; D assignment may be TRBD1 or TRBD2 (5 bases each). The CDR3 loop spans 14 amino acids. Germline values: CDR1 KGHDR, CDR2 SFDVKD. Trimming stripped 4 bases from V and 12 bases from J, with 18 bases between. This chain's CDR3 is CATSDSGTGRMQFF. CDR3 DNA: TGTGCCACCAGTGACTCCGGGACGGGACGGATGCAGTTCTTC.

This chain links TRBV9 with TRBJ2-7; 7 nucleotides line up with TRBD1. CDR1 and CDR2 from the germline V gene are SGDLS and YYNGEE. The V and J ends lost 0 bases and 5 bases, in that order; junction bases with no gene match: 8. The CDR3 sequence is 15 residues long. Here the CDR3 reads CASSVGGRGMDEQYF. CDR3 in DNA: TGTGCCAGCAGCGTAGGAGGCAGGGGGATGGACGAGCAGTACTTC. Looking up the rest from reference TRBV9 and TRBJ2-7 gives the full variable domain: DSGVTQTPKHLITATGQRVTLRCSPRSGDLSVYWYQQSLDQGLQFLIQYYNGEERAKGNILERFSAQQFPDLHSELNLSSLELGDSALYFCASSVGGRGMDEQYFGPGTRLTVT.

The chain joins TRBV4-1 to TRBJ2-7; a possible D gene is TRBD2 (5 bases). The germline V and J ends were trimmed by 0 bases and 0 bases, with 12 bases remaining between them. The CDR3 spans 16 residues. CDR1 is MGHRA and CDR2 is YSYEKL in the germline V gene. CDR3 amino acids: CASSQDRGIDSYEQYF. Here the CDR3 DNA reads TGCGCCAGCAGCCAAGATCGAGGGATTGACTCCTACGAGCAGTACTTC.

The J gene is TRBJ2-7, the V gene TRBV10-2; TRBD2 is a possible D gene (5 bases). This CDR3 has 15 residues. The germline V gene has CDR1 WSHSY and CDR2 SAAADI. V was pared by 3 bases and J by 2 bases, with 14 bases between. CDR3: CASSEWASFTYEQYF. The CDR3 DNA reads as TGCGCCAGCAGTGAATGGGCTAGCTTCACCTACGAGCAGTACTTC.

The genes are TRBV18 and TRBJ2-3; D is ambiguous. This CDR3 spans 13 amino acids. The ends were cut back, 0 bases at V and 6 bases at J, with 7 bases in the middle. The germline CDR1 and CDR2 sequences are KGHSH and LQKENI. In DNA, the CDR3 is TGTGCCAGCTCACCACCGATGGGGGATACGCAGTATTTT. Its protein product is CASSPPMGDTQYF.

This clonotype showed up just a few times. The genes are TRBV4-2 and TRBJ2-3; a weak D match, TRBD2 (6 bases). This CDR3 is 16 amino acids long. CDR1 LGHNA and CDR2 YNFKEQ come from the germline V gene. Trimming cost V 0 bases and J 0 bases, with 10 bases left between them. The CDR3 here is CASSQELSGSTDTQYF. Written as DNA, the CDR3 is TGTGCCAGCAGCCAAGAGTTAAGCGGGAGCACAGATACGCAGTATTTT.

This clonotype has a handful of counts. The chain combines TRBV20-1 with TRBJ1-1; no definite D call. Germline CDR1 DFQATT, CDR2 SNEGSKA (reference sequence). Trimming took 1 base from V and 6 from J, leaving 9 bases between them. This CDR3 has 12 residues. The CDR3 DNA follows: TGCAGTGCTAGAGGCCAGTCCCCTGAAGCTTTCTTT. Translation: CSARGQSPEAFF.

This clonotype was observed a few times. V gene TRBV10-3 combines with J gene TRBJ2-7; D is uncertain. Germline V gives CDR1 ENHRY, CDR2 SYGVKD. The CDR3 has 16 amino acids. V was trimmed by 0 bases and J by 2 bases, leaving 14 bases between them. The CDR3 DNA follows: TGTGCCATCAGTGAGTCGCGACTCACATCAACCTACGAGCAGTACTTC. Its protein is CAISESRLTSTYEQYF.

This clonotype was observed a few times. Here the CDR3 reads CASSDTGSGANVLTF. In DNA, the CDR3 is TGCGCCAGCAGCGACACAGGGTCCGGGGCCAACGTCCTGACTTTC. The chain uses TRBV5-1 and TRBJ2-6, with D possibly TRBD1 on 6 matching bases. Germline V gene data show CDR1 as SGHRS and CDR2 as YFSETQ. The CDR3 is 15 amino acids. Trimming pared 4 bases from V and 4 bases from J, leaving 12 bases between.

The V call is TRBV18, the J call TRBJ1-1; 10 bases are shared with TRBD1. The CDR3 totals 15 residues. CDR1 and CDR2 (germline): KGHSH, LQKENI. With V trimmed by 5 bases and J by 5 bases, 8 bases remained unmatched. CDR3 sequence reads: CASSWPGQGLTEAFF. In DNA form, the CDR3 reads TGTGCCAGCTCATGGCCGGGACAGGGGTTGACTGAAGCTTTCTTT. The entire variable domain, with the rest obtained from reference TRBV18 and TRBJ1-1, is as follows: NAGVMQNPRHLVRRRGQEARLRCSPMKGHSHVYWYRQLPEEGLKFMVYLQKENIIDESGMPKERFSAEFPKEGPSILRIQQVVRGDSAAYFCASSWPGQGLTEAFFGQGTRLTVV.

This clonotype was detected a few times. The CDR3 coding sequence is TGTGCCAGCAGCGTAGTCTGGACCGGGGAGCTGTTTTTT. It codes for CASSVVWTGELFF. This chain joins TRBV9 and TRBJ2-2; D unresolved. Germline V gives CDR1 SGDLS, CDR2 YYNGEE. This CDR3 comprises 13 residues. V lost 0 bases to trimming and J lost 5 bases, with 5 bases between them.

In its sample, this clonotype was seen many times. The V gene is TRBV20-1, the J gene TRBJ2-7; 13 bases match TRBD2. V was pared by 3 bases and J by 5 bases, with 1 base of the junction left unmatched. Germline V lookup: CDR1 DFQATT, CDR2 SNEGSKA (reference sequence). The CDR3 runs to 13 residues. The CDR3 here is CSASGLAGDEQYF. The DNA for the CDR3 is TGCAGTGCTAGCGGACTAGCGGGAGACGAGCAGTACTTC.